The 27 T cell receptor beta chains below were found in one sample sequenced in a study of blood T cell repertoires in COVID-19. TCRdb's table, derived via immunoSEQ multiplex PCR, lists solely in-frame clones and lacks some. Among 150,000 to 200,000 clones listed, roughly 82% were seen once. Sequencing was done on a sample of peripheral blood. Receptor source: a woman aged 60-70 years with COVID-19, enrolled during active disease.

The genes are TRBV7-3 and TRBJ2-2, with 12 bases identical to TRBD2. Per the germline V gene, CDR1 is SGHTA and CDR2 is FQGTGA. Losses at the gene ends were 5 bases for V and 7 bases for J; bases not matched to a gene: 5. The length of the CDR3 is 15 residues. The CDR3 here is CASSLTSGGVGELFF. CDR3 nucleotides: TGTGCCAGCAGCCTGACTAGCGGGGGAGTCGGGGAGCTGTTTTTT.

This rearrangement joins TRBV7-3 to TRBJ2-2; D might be TRBD2 (7 bases). Per germline, CDR1 SGHTA and CDR2 FQGTGA. The CDR3 length is 14 residues. Trimming removed 8 bases at V and 2 bases at J, with 12 bases between. CDR3 DNA sequence: TGTGCCAGCGCGAGGGGGGGTAACACCGGGGAGCTGTTTTTT. This gives the protein CASARGGNTGELFF.

The V call is TRBV30, the J call TRBJ1-6, with 7 bases that match TRBD1. V lost 2 bases and J lost 7; bases outside the gene matches: 5. The CDR3 is made up of 14 amino acids. Germline V gene sequence: CDR1 GTSNPN, CDR2 SVGIG (reference sequence). The CDR3 nucleotides are TGTGCCTGGAGTACGAGGGGGCAAAATTCACCCCTCCACTTT. The encoded protein is CAWSTRGQNSPLHF.

The CDR3 DNA reads TGCGCCAGCAGTGGGGGACAGGGCTTTAACGGGGAGCTGTTTTTT. It translates to CASSGGQGFNGELFF. This sequence joins TRBV5-1 and TRBJ2-2; 9 bases agree with TRBD1. This CDR3 is 15 amino acids long. The V segment lost 5 bases and the J segment 7 bases; nucleotides outside the gene matches: 9. Germline CDR1 SGHRS, CDR2 YFSETQ.

This rearrangement joins TRBV3-1 (or the pseudogene TRBV3-2) to TRBJ2-2, with D hard to call. CDR3 length: 14 residues. Trimming removed 4 bases at V and 2 bases at J, with 8 bases between. Germline V gene lookup returns CDR1 LGHDT and CDR2 YNNKEL (reference sequence). The CDR3 spells CASSRSVNTGELFF. CDR3 DNA sequence: TGTGCCAGCAGCCGAAGCGTTAACACCGGGGAGCTGTTTTTT.

The chain has TRBV28 and TRBJ1-1, with 9 bases lining up with TRBD1. The V segment lost 9 bases and the J segment 6 bases; nucleotides outside the gene matches: 11. The length of the CDR3 is 14 residues. Per germline, CDR1 MDHEN and CDR2 SYDVKM. CDR3 in amino acids: CASNAGTGRAEAFF. CDR3 DNA: TGTGCCAGTAACGCCGGGACAGGGAGGGCTGAAGCTTTCTTT.

This clone was seen a handful of times. The rearrangement links TRBV5-1 to TRBJ1-2, with D tentatively TRBD1 (6 bases). The V and J ends lost 0 bases and 7 bases respectively, with 10 bases between them. There are 13 residues in the CDR3. CDR1 and CDR2 (germline): SGHRS, YFSETQ. The CDR3 protein is CASSLEGEGGYTF. DNA for the CDR3: TGCGCCAGCAGCTTGGAGGGGGAGGGTGGCTACACCTTC.

The CDR3 protein is CASSQDAQRDRVVSSTDTQYF. The CDR3 DNA follows: TGTGCCAGCAGCCAAGATGCACAACGGGACAGGGTAGTTTCAAGCACAGATACGCAGTATTTT. The V gene is TRBV4-2, the J gene TRBJ2-3; 9 bases align to TRBD1. Germline-derived CDR1 and CDR2 are LGHNA and YNFKEQ. This CDR3 is built from 21 residues. The V and J ends lost 0 bases and 0 bases, in that order; junction bases with no gene match: 16.

V and J are TRBV12-3 or TRBV12-4 and TRBJ1-4; D possibly corresponds to TRBD1 (5 bases). The CDR3 is made up of 12 amino acids. V was cut by 1 base and J by 13 bases, with 10 bases left in between. CDR3 DNA: TGTGCCAGCAGTTTAGAGGCAGGGCGACTGTTTTTT. It translates to CASSLEAGRLFF.

The chain couples TRBV5-1 to TRBJ2-1; D is undetermined. Per the germline V gene, CDR1 is SGHRS and CDR2 is YFSETQ. The CDR3 has 11 residues. The germline V and J ends were trimmed by 0 bases and 7 bases, with 2 bases remaining between them. The CDR3 sequence: CASSLANEQFF. DNA of the CDR3: TGCGCCAGCAGCTTGGCTAATGAGCAGTTCTTC.

The chain couples TRBV5-4 to TRBJ2-2; perhaps TRBD1 as D (5 bases). V was cut by 4 bases and J by 4 bases, with 17 bases left in between. Germline V CDR1 and CDR2: SGHNT, YYREEE (reference sequence). CDR3 size: 16 residues. In DNA, the CDR3 is TGTGCCAGCAGCGTTGACAGTGGGCTCCTCACCGGGGAGCTGTTTTTT. Encoded protein: CASSVDSGLLTGELFF. The whole variable domain, filled in from reference TRBV5-4 and TRBJ2-2, reads ETGVTQSPTHLIKTRGQQVTLRCSSQSGHNTVSWYQQALGQGPQFIFQYYREEENGRGNFPPRFSGLQFPNYSSELNVNALELDDSALYLCASSVDSGLLTGELFFGEGSRLTVL.

The gene calls are TRBV9 and TRBJ1-3; D is ambiguous. This CDR3 contains 17 residues. The V gene lost 4 bases and the J gene lost 0 bases, with 17 bases spanning the gap. Germline V gene sequence: CDR1 SGDLS, CDR2 YYNGEE. DNA of the CDR3: TGTGCCAGCAGCCCGACAAGAGGGAGGCGCTCTGGAAACACCATATATTTT. Translated: CASSPTRGRRSGNTIYF. Variable domain in full (rest from reference TRBV9 and TRBJ1-3): DSGVTQTPKHLITATGQRVTLRCSPRSGDLSVYWYQQSLDQGLQFLIQYYNGEERAKGNILERFSAQQFPDLHSELNLSSLELGDSALYFCASSPTRGRRSGNTIYFGEGSWLTVV.

V usage is TRBV4-1 and J usage is TRBJ2-6; D gene uncertain. CDR1 MGHRA and CDR2 YSYEKL come from the germline V gene. V lost 0 bases and J lost 4, with 10 bases in between. This CDR3 has 16 amino acids. As DNA, the CDR3 is TGCGCCAGCAGCCAAGATGTCGGGTCAGGGGCCAACGTCCTGACTTTC. It yields the protein CASSQDVGSGANVLTF.

This sequence joins TRBV6-1 and TRBJ1-4; D gene ambiguous. The V gene lost 2 bases and the J gene lost 15 bases, with 13 bases spanning the gap. Germline CDR1 MNHNS, CDR2 SASEGT. This CDR3 contains 12 residues. CDR3 in amino acids: CASSEWWRRVFF. The DNA of the CDR3 is TGTGCCAGCAGTGAATGGTGGCGGCGGGTGTTTTTT.

This chain joins TRBV5-1 and TRBJ2-2; 15 bases align to TRBD2. The CDR3 is 17 residues long. CDR1 is SGHRS and CDR2 is YFSETQ in the germline V gene. V shed 4 bases, J shed 0 bases, and the junction held 1 base outside the gene matches. This CDR3 is CASSGTSGRPNTGELFF. CDR3 nucleotides: TGCGCCAGCAGCGGGACTAGCGGGAGGCCGAACACCGGGGAGCTGTTTTTT.

This clone came up a few times. The V call is TRBV2, the J call TRBJ1-5; 9 bases map to TRBD1. Germline CDR1 and CDR2: SNHLY and FYNNEI. The ends lost 4 bases at V and 3 bases at J; junction bases unmatched: 4. The CDR3 has 15 residues. CDR3 region: CASSGGDRANQPQHF. CDR3 bases: TGTGCCAGCAGTGGAGGGGACAGGGCCAATCAGCCCCAGCATTTT.

For this clone: Other DNA sequences within the sample encode an identical CDR3. The CDR3 DNA reads TGTGCCAGCAGCTTACGCCGGGACAGGGGACGAGAGACCCAGTACTTC. Translated, it gives CASSLRRDRGRETQYF. The chain joins TRBV5-6 to TRBJ2-5, with 10 bases lining up with TRBD1. The trim removed 2 bases at V and 4 bases at J, leaving 8 bases unmatched. CDR1 and CDR2 (germline): SGHDT, YYEEEE. The CDR3 sequence is 16 residues long.

This chain uses TRBV11-2 with TRBJ2-7, with unresolved D. From germline, CDR1 is SGHAT and CDR2 FQNNGV. The ends were cut back, 1 base at V and 4 bases at J, with 8 bases in the middle. The CDR3 spans 13 residues. The CDR3 spells CASSLGNGYEQYV. Written as DNA, the CDR3 is TGTGCCAGCAGCTTAGGTAACGGTTACGAGCAGTACGTC.

This chain links TRBV19 with TRBJ1-5, with D tentatively TRBD1 (6 bases). V was trimmed by 5 bases and J by 6 bases, leaving 11 bases between them. Germline CDR1 reads LNHDA; CDR2 reads SQIVND (reference sequence). The CDR3 has 13 amino acids. The DNA for the CDR3 is TGTGCCAGTAGTTCACAGGGTGGTCAGCCCCAGCATTTT. This gives the protein CASSSQGGQPQHF. Full variable domain (rest looked up from reference TRBV19 and TRBJ1-5): DGGITQSPKYLFRKEGQNVTLSCEQNLNHDAMYWYRQDPGQGLRLIYYSQIVNDFQKGDIAEGYSVSREKKESFPLTVTSAQKNPTAFYLCASSSQGGQPQHFGDGTRLSIL.

The rearrangement joins TRBV9 to TRBJ1-2; TRBD1 aligns across 9 bases. J was trimmed by 7 bases and V by 0 bases; bases with no gene match: 7. The CDR3 has 15 amino acids. Germline V gene lookup returns CDR1 SGDLS and CDR2 YYNGEE. The CDR3 reads CASSVVDRGGSGYTF. CDR3 DNA: TGTGCCAGCAGCGTAGTGGACAGGGGAGGTAGTGGCTACACCTTC.

This clone has only a few counts. CDR3 amino acids: CASSVDHSLSYGYTF. In nucleotides, the CDR3 is TGTGCCAGCAGCGTAGACCACAGTCTTTCCTATGGCTACACCTTC. This chain links TRBV9 with TRBJ1-2; D not resolved. Per the germline V gene, CDR1 is SGDLS and CDR2 is YYNGEE. Trimming removed 0 bases at V and 4 bases at J, with 13 bases between. The CDR3 is 15 amino acids.

The rearrangement links TRBV29-1 to TRBJ2-4; 8 bases align to TRBD2. The CDR3 loop spans 16 amino acids. Germline values: CDR1 SQVTM, CDR2 ANQGSEA. J lost 0 bases, V lost 8 bases, and 12 bases had no gene match. DNA of the CDR3: TGCAGCCTGTTGACGGGGGGGACCTTAGCCAAAAACATTCAGTACTTC. It codes for CSLLTGGTLAKNIQYF.

The genes are TRBV5-4 and TRBJ2-7; TRBD2 agrees at 11 bases. V dropped 2 bases and J dropped 1; count of bases not matched to a gene: 8. This CDR3 is built from 17 residues. Germline values: CDR1 SGHNT, CDR2 YYREEE (reference sequence). CDR3 amino acids: CASSFLSGRAPSYEQYF. The CDR3 DNA reads TGTGCCAGCAGCTTCCTTAGCGGGAGGGCCCCTTCCTACGAGCAGTACTTC.

The genes are TRBV12-5 and TRBJ2-2, with D perhaps TRBD2 (5 bases). The V gene's germline CDR1 is LGHNT and CDR2 FRNRAP. V lost 2 bases to trimming and J lost 7 bases, with 8 bases between them. This CDR3 spans 13 amino acids. CDR3 in amino acids: CASGLWENGELFF. CDR3 nucleotide sequence: TGTGCTAGTGGTTTGTGGGAGAACGGGGAGCTGTTTTTT.

This rearrangement joins TRBV5-6 to TRBJ2-7; 7 positions match TRBD1. This CDR3 has 15 amino acids. Per the germline V gene, CDR1 is SGHDT and CDR2 is YYEEEE. Trimming at V came to 1 base and at J to 2 bases, leaving 6 bases not matched to a gene. CDR3 protein: CASSLHGTATYEQYV. CDR3 DNA: TGTGCCAGCAGCTTGCACGGGACAGCGACCTACGAGCAGTACGTC.

The gene calls are TRBV12-3 or TRBV12-4 and TRBJ1-5, with a tentative D call TRBD1 (6 bases). This CDR3 is built from 13 residues. Trimming pared 5 bases from V and 4 bases from J, leaving 9 bases between. In DNA form, the CDR3 reads TGTGCCAGCAGTCAACAGGGAAATCAGCCCCAGCATTTT. The encoded protein is CASSQQGNQPQHF.

CDR3 nucleotide sequence: TGTGCCAGCTCTCGCAGCGGGACCTACAATGAGCAGTTCTTC. This gives the protein CASSRSGTYNEQFF. V usage is TRBV18 and J usage is TRBJ2-1; 7 nucleotides align to TRBD2. The V segment lost 6 bases and the J segment 2 bases; nucleotides outside the gene matches: 4. This CDR3 has 14 amino acids. The germline gives CDR1 KGHSH, CDR2 LQKENI. The full variable domain, its missing parts supplied by reference TRBV18 and TRBJ2-1, is NAGVMQNPRHLVRRRGQEARLRCSPMKGHSHVYWYRQLPEEGLKFMVYLQKENIIDESGMPKERFSAEFPKEGPSILRIQQVVRGDSAAYFCASSRSGTYNEQFFGPGTRLTVL.